A single sample gave rise to the 28 T cell receptor beta chains below, sequenced in a study of blood T cell repertoires in COVID-19. The assay was immunoSEQ multiplex PCR, and TCRdb's table has in-frame clones only and misses some. The table has some 230,000 clones, 75% to 90% seen once. Sequenced material: PBMCs or T cells enriched from blood (not recorded which). The receptors stem from a woman in her late teens or twenties in a cohort exposed to, infected with or recovered from COVID-19 (not recorded which).

The V call is TRBV7-8, the J call TRBJ2-1, with 11 positions matching TRBD2. Germline CDR1 is SGHVS and CDR2 is FQNEAQ. V lost 0 bases, J lost 5 bases, and 6 bases stayed unmatched. The CDR3 runs to 17 residues. For the CDR3, the DNA is TGTGCCAGCAGCTTAGCCCGTAGCGGGAGGGCCGACAATGAGCAGTTCTTC. Encoded protein: CASSLARSGRADNEQFF.

The gene calls are TRBV28 and TRBJ2-2; a weak D match, TRBD1 (6 bases). Trimming took off 7 bases at V and 2 bases at J, with 17 bases between the two ends. Germline loops: CDR1 MDHEN, CDR2 SYDVKM. The length of the CDR3 is 16 residues. The CDR3 coding sequence is TGTGCCAGCACTACCATAAGGGGACACAACACCGGGGAGCTGTTTTTT. Protein product: CASTTIRGHNTGELFF.

The CDR3: CASSPQTQGGGNEKLFF. The CDR3 DNA sequence: TGCGCCAGCAGCCCGCAGACACAAGGGGGGGGTAATGAAAAACTGTTTTTT. This chain links TRBV4-1 with TRBJ1-4, with D tentatively TRBD1 (6 bases). This CDR3 has 17 residues. CDR1 is MGHRA and CDR2 is YSYEKL in the germline V gene. V lost 4 bases, J lost 4 bases, and 19 bases lay in between.

Only a few counts were recorded for this clone. The rearrangement joins TRBV18 to TRBJ1-2; 8 bases map to TRBD1. Germline V CDR1 and CDR2: KGHSH, LQKENI. This CDR3 spans 16 amino acids. V lost 3 bases, J lost 1 base, and 7 bases stayed unmatched. This CDR3 is CASSPTGQENNYGYTF. Written as DNA, the CDR3 is TGTGCCAGCTCACCCACGGGACAGGAAAATAACTATGGCTACACCTTC.

The gene calls are TRBV2 and TRBJ1-1; D call uncertain. This CDR3 has 13 amino acids. Trimming took 0 bases from V and 7 from J, leaving 9 bases between them. Germline V gene sequence: CDR1 SNHLY, CDR2 FYNNEI. The CDR3: CASSEARYGEAFF. DNA of the CDR3: TGTGCCAGCAGTGAAGCTCGGTACGGTGAAGCTTTCTTT.

The chain has TRBV11-3 and TRBJ1-6, with 7 bases matching TRBD1. V shed 4 bases and J 9 bases; nucleotides not matched to a gene: 3. Germline CDR1 reads SGHNT; CDR2 reads YENEEA. The CDR3 loop spans 13 amino acids. CDR3 region: CASSSGGRSPLHF. Here the CDR3 DNA reads TGTGCCAGCAGCTCAGGGGGGCGTTCACCCCTCCACTTT.

The rearrangement links TRBV5-8 to TRBJ2-2; maybe TRBD1 (5 bases). The CDR3 covers 15 residues. CDR1 is SGHTS and CDR2 is YDEGEE in the germline V gene. V was shortened by 4 bases and J by 0 bases, with 10 bases between the two germline ends. The CDR3 protein is CASSPGFANTGELFF. The CDR3 nucleotides read TGTGCCAGCAGCCCAGGGTTCGCGAACACCGGGGAGCTGTTTTTT.

The chain links TRBV27 to TRBJ1-5; 7 bases match TRBD1. The CDR3 runs to 16 residues. Losses at the gene ends were 2 bases for V and 6 bases for J; bases not matched to a gene: 10. Germline CDR1 is MNHEY and CDR2 is SMNVEV (reference sequence). CDR3 nucleotide sequence: TGTGCCAGCAGTTTAATCTACAGGGGCGAAGGTCAGCCCCAGCATTTT. Amino acids: CASSLIYRGEGQPQHF.

J is TRBJ2-1 and V is TRBV7-3; TRBD1 aligns across 9 bases. The CDR3 covers 18 residues. Unmatched junction bases numbered 11, after V lost 3 bases and J lost 2 bases. CDR1 and CDR2 from the germline V gene are SGHTA and FQGTGA. CDR3 in DNA: TGTGCCAGCAGCTTGGGGACAGGGTCCCGGAGTCCCTACAATGAGCAGTTCTTC. This codes for CASSLGTGSRSPYNEQFF.

This rearrangement joins TRBV18 to TRBJ2-7, with TRBD2 identical over 9 bases. Unmatched junction bases numbered 5, after V lost 0 bases and J lost 2 bases. CDR3 length equals 16 residues. Looked up from germline, CDR1 is KGHSH and CDR2 is LQKENI. The DNA of the CDR3 is TGTGCCAGCTCACCACCGGGGCGGGAGGGTACCTACGAGCAGTACTTC. Its translation: CASSPPGREGTYEQYF.

The chain links TRBV12-3 or TRBV12-4 to TRBJ1-1, with D possibly TRBD1 on 6 matching bases. The V end lost 4 bases, the J end lost 11 bases, and 14 bases lay between the germline ends. CDR3 size: 12 residues. CDR3 region: CASSSVSGEAFF. As DNA, the CDR3 is TGTGCCAGCAGTTCGGTGTCAGGGGAGGCTTTCTTT.

V is TRBV10-2 and J is TRBJ2-3; 8 bases map to TRBD2. The germline gives CDR1 WSHSY, CDR2 SAAADI. Trimming took 10 bases from V and 7 from J; bases not matched to a gene: 10. The length of the CDR3 is 13 residues. This chain's CDR3 is CATLGGGLNTQYF. The DNA for the CDR3 is TGCGCCACCCTAGGCGGGGGGCTAAATACGCAGTATTTT.

CDR3 in DNA: TGTGCCAGCAGCAAAGCGCAAAGCCCCTATGGCTACACCTTC. It specifies CASSKAQSPYGYTF. The rearrangement joins TRBV21-1 to TRBJ1-2. TRBV21-1 is an annotated pseudogene. CDR3 length: 14 residues.

The chain employs TRBV6-5 and TRBJ2-1; TRBD2 matches at 8 bases. Germline assignment: CDR1 MNHEY and CDR2 SVGAGI. The CDR3 contains 16 residues. Unmatched junction bases numbered 7, after V lost 0 bases and J lost 6 bases. CDR3 sequence reads: CASSYSTGTRGNEQFF. In DNA, the CDR3 is TGTGCCAGCAGTTACTCGACGGGGACTAGAGGCAATGAGCAGTTCTTC.

The V and J genes are TRBV5-1 and TRBJ1-2; TRBD1 is a possible D gene (5 bases). Trimming shortened V by 9 bases and J by 6 bases, and 18 bases separated the two germline ends. CDR1 is SGHRS, CDR2 YFSETQ, per germline. The CDR3 contains 13 residues. The CDR3 bases are TGCGCCATCAACGCTCCCGGGGGGGATGGCTACACCTTC. It is translated as CAINAPGGDGYTF.

The chain employs TRBV15 and TRBJ1-5; 7 nucleotides align to TRBD1. Germline V lookup: CDR1 LNHNV, CDR2 YYDKDF (reference sequence). The junction had 8 bases not matched to a gene; V was cut back by 1 base and J by 5 bases. The CDR3 is made up of 16 amino acids. The CDR3 here is CATSRVTGARDQPQHF. CDR3 nucleotide sequence: TGTGCCACCAGCAGAGTTACAGGGGCGCGGGATCAGCCCCAGCATTTT.

This clone was recorded a few times. The rearrangement links TRBV18 to TRBJ1-1; D call uncertain. From germline, CDR1 is KGHSH and CDR2 LQKENI. The length of the CDR3 is 13 residues. Trimming pared 8 bases from V and 1 base from J, leaving 11 bases between. The CDR3 region is CASTLQENTEAFF. The CDR3, as DNA: TGTGCCAGCACTCTCCAGGAGAACACTGAAGCTTTCTTT. Using reference TRBV18 and TRBJ1-1 for the parts outside the CDR3, the full variable domain is NAGVMQNPRHLVRRRGQEARLRCSPMKGHSHVYWYRQLPEEGLKFMVYLQKENIIDESGMPKERFSAEFPKEGPSILRIQQVVRGDSAAYFCASTLQENTEAFFGQGTRLTVV.

The rearrangement joins TRBV5-4 to TRBJ1-4, with 10 bases lining up with TRBD1. The CDR3 totals 16 residues. Germline values: CDR1 SGHNT, CDR2 YYREEE (reference sequence). Trimming removed 4 bases from V and 10 bases from J; junction bases left unmatched: 13. As DNA, the CDR3 is TGTGCCAGCAGCATTCGACAGGGGGCAGGTCCGGGAAAACTGTTTTTT. It translates to CASSIRQGAGPGKLFF.

This chain uses TRBV5-4 with TRBJ1-2, with a possible D match to TRBD1 (6 bases). Per the germline V gene, CDR1 is SGHNT and CDR2 is YYREEE (reference sequence). This CDR3 is 14 amino acids long. The V gene lost 0 bases and the J gene lost 8 bases, with 14 bases spanning the gap. The CDR3: CASSLGQGREGYTF. For the CDR3, the DNA is TGTGCCAGCAGCTTGGGTCAGGGGAGGGAAGGCTACACCTTC.

V and J are TRBV5-4 and TRBJ2-3; 7 bases line up with TRBD2. Trimming cost V 7 bases and J 5 bases; bases outside gene matches: 7. Germline CDR1 is SGHNT and CDR2 is YYREEE (reference sequence). This CDR3 is 13 amino acids long. The DNA of the CDR3 is TGTGCCAGCGGGGACTACACCTTAGATACGCAGTATTTT. Translating it yields CASGDYTLDTQYF.

V and J are TRBV12-3 or TRBV12-4 and TRBJ2-2; D not certain. V lost 3 bases to trimming and J lost 4 bases, with 6 bases between them. The CDR3 covers 13 residues. In nucleotides, the CDR3 is TGTGCCAGCAGTTTGTTCTCCACCGGGGAGCTGTTTTTT. Translation: CASSLFSTGELFF.

The chain couples TRBV6-4 to TRBJ2-3; possible D gene TRBD1, 6 bases. V was trimmed by 5 bases and J by 6 bases, leaving 12 bases between them. Germline assignment: CDR1 MRHNA and CDR2 SNTAGT. The CDR3 is made up of 13 amino acids. The CDR3 region has the DNA TGTGCCAGCAGTTCTGACAGGAGGGATACGCAGTATTTT. It codes for CASSSDRRDTQYF.

The chain is built from TRBV25-1 and TRBJ1-2; unclear D gene. The CDR3 covers 12 residues. Germline assignment: CDR1 MGHDK and CDR2 SYGVNS. V was shortened by 8 bases and J by 5 bases, with 12 bases between the two germline ends. The CDR3, as DNA: TGTGCCAGCGGGGAGGAGGGATATGGCTACACCTTC. Encoded protein: CASGEEGYGYTF.

This CDR3 reads CASSPDTNYGYTF. CDR3 nucleotide sequence: TGTGCCAGCAGTCCCGACACAAACTATGGCTACACCTTC. The chain combines TRBV28 with TRBJ1-2; D ambiguous. The CDR3 sequence is 13 residues long. V was cut by 5 bases and J by 2 bases, with 9 bases left in between. Germline V lookup: CDR1 MDHEN, CDR2 SYDVKM.

This clone appeared a single time. This sequence joins TRBV10-3 and TRBJ1-1; no clear D. In germline, CDR1 is ENHRY, CDR2 SYGVKD. Trimming stripped 3 bases from V and 5 bases from J, with 19 bases between. This CDR3 comprises 16 residues. In DNA, the CDR3 is TGTGCCATCAGTGACTCCAGTGGCGGCGTAGATACTGAAGCTTTCTTT. This gives the protein CAISDSSGGVDTEAFF.

This clone was detected a few times. V usage is TRBV7-9 and J usage is TRBJ1-2; TRBD1 matches 8 bases. The length of the CDR3 is 13 residues. V lost 7 bases and J lost 2; bases outside the gene matches: 3. Germline V CDR1 and CDR2: SEHNR, FQNEAQ (reference sequence). The CDR3 loop reads CASIGTGNYGYTF. The CDR3 DNA sequence: TGTGCCAGCATCGGGACAGGAAACTATGGCTACACCTTC.

The chain has TRBV10-3 and TRBJ1-3; 10 bases line up with TRBD1. V shed 10 bases and J 6 bases; nucleotides not matched to a gene: 6. Germline-derived CDR1 and CDR2 are ENHRY and SYGVKD. The CDR3 has 13 amino acids. The CDR3 sequence: CATGTGEQNTIYF. DNA for the CDR3: TGTGCCACAGGGACAGGGGAACAAAACACCATATATTTT.

The rearrangement links TRBV5-1 to TRBJ2-3; 10 positions agree with TRBD1. Per germline, CDR1 SGHRS and CDR2 YFSETQ. V was clipped by 4 bases and J by 2 bases; unmatched bases: 4. The CDR3 has 15 residues. DNA of the CDR3: TGCGCCAGCAGCCCGGACAGGGGGAACACAGATACGCAGTATTTT. Amino acids: CASSPDRGNTDTQYF. Full variable domain (remainder filled in from reference TRBV5-1 and TRBJ2-3): KAGVTQTPRYLIKTRGQQVTLSCSPISGHRSVSWYQQTPGQGLQFLFEYFSETQRNKGNFPGRFSGRQFSNSRSEMNVSTLELGDSALYLCASSPDRGNTDTQYFGPGTRLTVL.